These 13 T cell receptor beta chains originate from one sample sequenced in a study of shared clonotypes between healthy human individuals. Sequenced by immunoSEQ multiplex PCR; TCRdb stores in-frame clones only, minus some. This sample has about 1.5 million clones, with 98% found just once. Sequences were obtained from naive CD4+ T cells sorted from blood. Noted subset: CD45RA+ positively selected. The receptor source for this set is a man aged 25 to 45 in good health.

The V and J genes are TRBV19 and TRBJ2-3; possible D gene TRBD2, 6 bases. The germline V and J ends were trimmed by 7 bases and 2 bases, with 13 bases remaining between them. Germline assignment: CDR1 LNHDA and CDR2 SQIVND (reference sequence). CDR3 size: 14 residues. In DNA, the CDR3 is TGTGCCAGTAAAGAGGGAGGATTCACAGATACGCAGTATTTT. The encoded protein is CASKEGGFTDTQYF.

The chain has TRBV29-1 and TRBJ2-7, with D possibly being TRBD1 (6 bases). Trimming removed 7 bases at V and 2 bases at J, with 9 bases between. This CDR3 comprises 11 residues. In germline, CDR1 is SQVTM, CDR2 ANQGSEA. The CDR3 region is CSAWTAYEQYF. CDR3 coding DNA: TGCAGCGCATGGACAGCCTACGAGCAGTACTTC.

This chain links TRBV5-1 with TRBJ2-1, with D perhaps TRBD1 or TRBD2 (6 bases each). Deletions cut 0 bases from V and 5 bases from J, with 18 bases between. Per germline, CDR1 SGHRS and CDR2 YFSETQ. The length of the CDR3 is 17 residues. The CDR3 loop is CASSLAGGLRGNNEQFF. The CDR3 nucleotides read TGCGCCAGCAGCTTGGCCGGGGGCCTTAGAGGGAACAATGAGCAGTTCTTC.

This sequence joins TRBV5-8 and TRBJ2-6; unclear D gene. Germline V lookup: CDR1 SGHTS, CDR2 YDEGEE. CDR3 length: 16 amino acids. V was shortened by 0 bases and J by 0 bases, with 7 bases between the two germline ends. CDR3 sequence: CASSLGFFSGANVLTF. CDR3 coding DNA: TGTGCCAGCAGCTTGGGATTTTTCTCTGGGGCCAACGTCCTGACTTTC.

For the CDR3, the DNA is TGTGCCAGCAGCCCCCGGGACAGGGGTAGCACTGAAGCTTTCTTT. Translation: CASSPRDRGSTEAFF. The chain recombines TRBV13 with TRBJ1-1, with 10 nucleotides matching TRBD1. The CDR3 is 15 residues long. Per germline, CDR1 PRHDT and CDR2 FYEKMQ (reference sequence). V lost 5 bases to trimming and J lost 4 bases; unmatched junction nucleotides: 7.

The rearrangement links TRBV4-3 to TRBJ1-4, with a weak D call TRBD1 (5 bases). The CDR3 runs 16 residues. From germline, CDR1 is LGHNA and CDR2 YSLEER. The V end was cut by 2 bases, the J end by 3 bases, with 13 bases between. CDR3 coding DNA: TGCGCCAGCAGCCAAATGGGACGCGCGGCTAATGAAAAACTGTTTTTT. Protein: CASSQMGRAANEKLFF.

In this sample, this clone turned up once. The chain combines TRBV10-2 with TRBJ2-7; TRBD1 matches 9 bases. Germline V CDR1 and CDR2: WSHSY, SAAADI. The CDR3 runs to 15 residues. Trimming cost V 0 bases and J 3 bases; bases outside gene matches: 3. CDR3 loop: CASSESGTGLYEQYF. CDR3 DNA: TGCGCCAGCAGTGAGTCCGGGACAGGGCTCTACGAGCAGTACTTC.

The chain couples TRBV18 to TRBJ2-7, with 7 nucleotides matching TRBD1. Trimming took 4 bases from V and 4 from J; bases not matched to a gene: 10. The CDR3 length is 15 residues. CDR1 and CDR2 (germline): KGHSH, LQKENI. The CDR3 bases are TGTGCCAGCTCACGACCGGGACAGCAATTTTACGAGCAGTACTTC. The encoded protein is CASSRPGQQFYEQYF.

The gene calls are TRBV7-6 and TRBJ2-1; 10 nucleotides line up with TRBD2. CDR1 SGHVS and CDR2 FNYEAQ come from the germline V gene. This CDR3 spans 17 amino acids. The ends lost 1 base at V and 8 bases at J; junction bases unmatched: 11. CDR3 protein: CASSLVSLAGVSDEQFF. The CDR3, as DNA: TGTGCCAGCAGCTTAGTATCCCTAGCGGGAGTATCTGATGAGCAGTTCTTC. Full variable domain (outside the CDR3, taken from reference TRBV7-6 and TRBJ2-1): GAGVSQSPRYKVTKRGQDVALRCDPISGHVSLYWYRQALGQGPEFLTYFNYEAQQDKSGLPNDRFSAERPEGSISTLTIQRTEQRDSAMYRCASSLVSLAGVSDEQFFGPGTRLTVL.

The chain carries TRBV5-4 and TRBJ2-1; TRBD2 agrees at 14 bases. With 3 bases clipped from V and 9 bases from J, the junction kept 8 bases outside the gene matches. Germline V gives CDR1 SGHNT, CDR2 YYREEE (reference sequence). The CDR3 has 16 amino acids. CDR3 DNA sequence: TGTGCCAGCAGCTCGGGACTAGCGGGAGTTGAAGGTGAGCAGTTCTTC. Its translation: CASSSGLAGVEGEQFF.

The chain uses TRBV7-6 and TRBJ2-3; no firm D call. This CDR3 has 14 residues. Between the trimmed V and J ends, which lost 2 bases and 0 bases, there was a span of 6 bases. The germline gives CDR1 SGHVS, CDR2 FNYEAQ. The CDR3 coding sequence is TGTGCCAGCAGCTTACCCCATAGCACAGATACGCAGTATTTT. Translating gives CASSLPHSTDTQYF.

The chain links TRBV11-2 to TRBJ2-5; D is unclear. CDR3 length: 12 residues. Germline CDR1 reads SGHAT; CDR2 reads FQNNGV. Trimming took 2 bases from V and 5 from J, leaving 6 bases between them. The CDR3 protein is CASSLPWETQYF. In nucleotides, the CDR3 is TGTGCCAGCAGCTTACCCTGGGAGACCCAGTACTTC. The full variable domain, rest sourced from reference TRBV11-2 and TRBJ2-5, is EAGVAQSPRYKIIEKRQSVAFWCNPISGHATLYWYQQILGQGPKLLIQFQNNGVVDDSQLPKDRFSAERLKGVDSTLKIQPAKLEDSAVYLCASSLPWETQYFGPGTRLLVL.

V usage is TRBV6-5 and J usage is TRBJ1-2; perhaps TRBD1 as D (6 bases). The CDR3 covers 14 residues. Trimming pared 5 bases from V and 0 bases from J, leaving 10 bases between. Per the germline V gene, CDR1 is MNHEY and CDR2 is SVGAGI. As DNA, the CDR3 is TGTGCCAGCAGTCAAGGGGGATCTAACTATGGCTACACCTTC. This sequence encodes CASSQGGSNYGYTF.